Below, 22 T cell receptor beta chains from the same sample are listed, as sequenced in a study of blood T cell repertoires in COVID-19. Profiled with immunoSEQ multiplex PCR; TCRdb holds only in-frame clones, not every one. The data show some 80,000 clones, around 76% seen once. The sequenced sample was peripheral blood. These receptors originate from a woman of 80 years or more with active or convalescent COVID-19.

The chain carries TRBV9 and TRBJ2-5, with TRBD2 identical over 9 bases. The CDR3 extends over 13 amino acids. V trimming: 3 bases; J trimming: 5 bases; junction bases outside the gene matches: 2. Per germline, CDR1 SGDLS and CDR2 YYNGEE. This CDR3 is CASSAGLAETQYF. The CDR3 nucleotides are TGTGCCAGCAGCGCAGGACTAGCGGAGACCCAGTACTTC.

The CDR3 is CASSPKRPAGSTGASDTQYF. The CDR3 DNA follows: TGTGCCAGCTCACCAAAGAGGCCTGCGGGGTCTACTGGGGCCAGCGATACGCAGTATTTT. V is TRBV18 and J is TRBJ2-3; D may be TRBD2 (6 bases). CDR1 is KGHSH, CDR2 LQKENI, per germline. This CDR3 is built from 20 residues. Deletions cut 2 bases from V and 6 bases from J, with 30 bases between.

V gene TRBV6-2 or TRBV6-3 combines with J gene TRBJ2-1; 10 nucleotides align to TRBD2. CDR1 is MNHEY, CDR2 SVGEGT, per germline. Trimming cost V 0 bases and J 4 bases; bases outside gene matches: 6. This CDR3 is built from 17 residues. CDR3 amino acids: CASSYSVLAGAYNEQFF. The DNA for the CDR3 is TGTGCCAGCAGTTACTCTGTTCTAGCGGGGGCATACAATGAGCAGTTCTTC.

V usage is TRBV7-9 and J usage is TRBJ2-7; 12 bases agree with TRBD1. V lost 6 bases, J lost 7 bases, and 10 bases stayed unmatched. Germline CDR1 and CDR2: SEHNR and FQNEAQ (reference sequence). The CDR3 has 15 amino acids. The CDR3 coding sequence is TGTGCCAGCAGATCCTGGGACAGGGGGCGAAATGAGCAGTACTTC. Amino acids: CASRSWDRGRNEQYF.

The chain carries TRBV19 and TRBJ2-7; D may be TRBD2 (6 bases). This CDR3 contains 15 residues. Looked up from germline, CDR1 is LNHDA and CDR2 is SQIVND (reference sequence). Trimming shortened V by 3 bases and J by 0 bases, and 12 bases separated the two germline ends. In nucleotides, the CDR3 is TGTGCCAGTAGTATCGGGACTTCGAGCTCCTACGAGCAGTACTTC. It translates to CASSIGTSSSYEQYF.

This sequence joins TRBV4-1 and TRBJ2-6; TRBD1 might be the D (6 bases). The CDR3 covers 16 residues. V was pared by 8 bases and J by 0 bases, with 14 bases between. In germline, CDR1 is MGHRA, CDR2 YSYEKL. CDR3 in DNA: TGCGCCAGCTCGAAGACAGGCCCCTCTGGGGCCAACGTCCTGACTTTC. Residues: CASSKTGPSGANVLTF.

Turning to this clone: At one end, the junction sequence differs from germline, possibly due to a read error. This chain uses TRBV2 with TRBJ1-2; D remains unclear. This CDR3 region has 15 residues. CDR1 and CDR2 from the germline V gene are SNHLY and FYNNEI. The CDR3 region is CASSEGRQGYYGYTF. The CDR3 DNA reads TGTGCCAGCAGCGAAGGGCGGCAAGGATACTATGGCTACACCTTC. Complete variable domain (other parts from reference TRBV2 and TRBJ1-2): EPEVTQTPSHQVTQMGQEVILRCVPISNHLYFYWYRQILGQKVEFLVSFYNNEISEKSEIFDDQFSVERPDGSNFTLKIRSTKLEDSAMYFCASSEGRQGYYGYTFGSGTRLTVV.

The chain uses TRBV7-9 and TRBJ1-2; D is perhaps TRBD1 (6 bases). The CDR3 totals 13 residues. Trimming took off 3 bases at V and 6 bases at J, with 11 bases between the two ends. Germline loops: CDR1 SEHNR, CDR2 FQNEAQ (reference sequence). CDR3 amino acids: CASSFQGSHGYTF. The CDR3 DNA reads TGTGCCAGCAGCTTCCAGGGGAGCCATGGCTACACCTTC. Combining the CDR3 with reference TRBV7-9 and TRBJ1-2 gives the whole variable domain DTGVSQNPRHKITKRGQNVTFRCDPISEHNRLYWYRQTLGQGPEFLTYFQNEAQLEKSRLLSDRFSAERPKGSFSTLEIQRTEQGDSAMYLCASSFQGSHGYTFGSGTRLTVV.

The chain carries TRBV19 and TRBJ2-1; the match to TRBD1 covers 11 bases. Germline lookup yields CDR1 LNHDA and CDR2 SQIVND (reference sequence). The junction had 11 bases not matched to a gene; V was cut back by 7 bases and J by 15 bases. This CDR3 has 13 residues. CDR3 nucleotide sequence: TGTGCCAGTATCGGACAGGGGGCCCTACACCCGTTCTTC. This sequence encodes CASIGQGALHPFF.

CDR3 in amino acids: CASSKPVGQGGYNEQFF. Here the CDR3 DNA reads TGTGCCAGCAGCAAACCGGTGGGTCAGGGGGGATACAATGAGCAGTTCTTC. The genes are TRBV5-6 and TRBJ2-1; possible D gene TRBD1, 7 bases. The germline gives CDR1 SGHDT, CDR2 YYEEEE. Trimming took off 4 bases at V and 4 bases at J, with 21 bases between the two ends. This CDR3 has 17 residues. Based on the CDR3 plus reference TRBV5-6 and TRBJ2-1, the full variable domain is DAGVTQSPTHLIKTRGQQVTLRCSPKSGHDTVSWYQQALGQGPQFIFQYYEEEERQRGNFPDRFSGHQFPNYSSELNVNALLLGDSALYLCASSKPVGQGGYNEQFFGPGTRLTVL.

The chain has TRBV19 and TRBJ2-1; D possibly corresponds to TRBD2 (6 bases). CDR1 is LNHDA, CDR2 SQIVND, per germline (reference sequence). CDR3 size: 15 residues. Trimming took 2 bases from V and 0 from J, leaving 8 bases between them. The CDR3 sequence: CASSIRRDSYNEQFF. In DNA form, the CDR3 reads TGTGCCAGTAGTATAAGGAGGGACTCCTACAATGAGCAGTTCTTC.

This clone was seen only once. CDR3 protein: CASSLGQGSSDTQYF. Written as DNA, the CDR3 is TGTGCCAGCAGCTTGGGACAGGGCTCTTCCGATACGCAGTATTTT. The genes are TRBV7-8 and TRBJ2-3, with TRBD1 matching over 9 bases. Per the germline V gene, CDR1 is SGHVS and CDR2 is FQNEAQ. The CDR3 has 15 amino acids. Trimming took 3 bases from V and 6 from J; bases not matched to a gene: 7.

CDR3 in DNA: TGCGCCAGCAGCCAAGAGGAGACTGGTGAGACCCAGTACTTC. This encodes CASSQEETGETQYF. This sequence joins TRBV4-3 and TRBJ2-5; D is uncertain. This CDR3 has 14 residues. V lost 0 bases and J lost 5, with 10 bases in between. Germline V gives CDR1 LGHNA, CDR2 YSLEER.

In its sample, this clone was seen once. V gene TRBV5-5 combines with J gene TRBJ1-1; no firm D call. The CDR3 has 15 amino acids. CDR1 SGHKS and CDR2 YYEKEE come from the germline V gene (reference sequence). Trimming pared 4 bases from V and 1 base from J, leaving 14 bases between. CDR3 loop: CASSPNTVSNTEAFF. CDR3 nucleotides: TGTGCCAGCAGCCCAAATACAGTGTCGAACACTGAAGCTTTCTTT.

This clone was seen a handful of times. The chain employs TRBV19 and TRBJ1-1; D is perhaps TRBD1 (5 bases). Germline CDR1 LNHDA, CDR2 SQIVND (reference sequence). The CDR3 totals 12 residues. V lost 2 bases, J lost 4 bases, and 5 bases lay in between. CDR3 nucleotide sequence: TGTGCCAGTAGTATAAGGGGCACTGAAGCTTTCTTT. Its translation: CASSIRGTEAFF.

The chain combines TRBV27 with TRBJ2-7; weak D call: TRBD2 (6 bases). Germline values: CDR1 MNHEY, CDR2 SMNVEV (reference sequence). The V gene lost 3 bases and the J gene lost 2 bases, with 11 bases spanning the gap. The length of the CDR3 is 14 residues. CDR3 coding DNA: TGTGCCAGCAGTTTCGGCGGGGTGACCTACGAGCAGTACTTC. This codes for CASSFGGVTYEQYF.

This chain connects TRBV12-5 to TRBJ2-3; D gene uncertain. V was pared by 3 bases and J by 5 bases, with 9 bases between. Germline CDR1 and CDR2: LGHNT and FRNRAP. The CDR3 contains 13 residues. CDR3 bases: TGTGCTAGTGGTTTAGAGGCAGAAGATACGCAGTATTTT. Translating gives CASGLEAEDTQYF.

Only a few counts were recorded for this clone. V and J are TRBV6-6 and TRBJ2-7; tentative D call: TRBD2 (6 bases). CDR1 MNHNY and CDR2 SVGAGI come from the germline V gene (reference sequence). The CDR3 runs 14 residues. Trimming pared 7 bases from V and 6 bases from J, leaving 19 bases between. This chain's CDR3 is CASTRGGTASEQYF. CDR3 coding DNA: TGTGCCAGCACCCGGGGAGGTACGGCGAGCGAGCAGTACTTC.

The gene calls are TRBV27 and TRBJ1-2; D gene unclear. CDR3 size: 14 residues. The germline V and J ends were trimmed by 3 bases and 8 bases, with 16 bases remaining between them. Germline assignment: CDR1 MNHEY and CDR2 SMNVEV (reference sequence). The CDR3 loop reads CASSFHPGRVGYTF. The CDR3 coding sequence is TGTGCCAGCAGTTTCCACCCGGGGAGGGTAGGCTACACCTTC.

V is TRBV19 and J is TRBJ2-5; TRBD1 might be the D (6 bases). In germline, CDR1 is LNHDA, CDR2 SQIVND (reference sequence). The V and J ends lost 9 bases and 1 base respectively, with 12 bases between them. The CDR3 extends over 13 amino acids. CDR3 loop: CASKDRLQETQYF. In DNA form, the CDR3 reads TGTGCCAGCAAAGACAGGCTCCAAGAGACCCAGTACTTC. The full variable domain, completed using reference TRBV19 and TRBJ2-5, is DGGITQSPKYLFRKEGQNVTLSCEQNLNHDAMYWYRQDPGQGLRLIYYSQIVNDFQKGDIAEGYSVSREKKESFPLTVTSAQKNPTAFYLCASKDRLQETQYFGPGTRLLVL.

This clone has at least ten counts. V usage is TRBV6-5 and J usage is TRBJ2-7; TRBD1 matches 7 bases. This CDR3 contains 15 residues. Germline lookup yields CDR1 MNHEY and CDR2 SVGAGI. J was trimmed by 3 bases and V by 2 bases; bases with no gene match: 7. The CDR3 DNA follows: TGTGCCAGCAGTTACGTGGGGACAGCGGACTACGAGCAGTACTTC. This translates into CASSYVGTADYEQYF.

The rearrangement uses TRBV2 and TRBJ1-4, with TRBD1 as a possible D gene (5 bases). CDR1 and CDR2 from the germline V gene are SNHLY and FYNNEI. There are 13 residues in the CDR3. CDR3 bases: TGTGCGACTCAGGGCTCAACTAATGAAAAACTGTTTTTT. Protein sequence: CATQGSTNEKLFF.